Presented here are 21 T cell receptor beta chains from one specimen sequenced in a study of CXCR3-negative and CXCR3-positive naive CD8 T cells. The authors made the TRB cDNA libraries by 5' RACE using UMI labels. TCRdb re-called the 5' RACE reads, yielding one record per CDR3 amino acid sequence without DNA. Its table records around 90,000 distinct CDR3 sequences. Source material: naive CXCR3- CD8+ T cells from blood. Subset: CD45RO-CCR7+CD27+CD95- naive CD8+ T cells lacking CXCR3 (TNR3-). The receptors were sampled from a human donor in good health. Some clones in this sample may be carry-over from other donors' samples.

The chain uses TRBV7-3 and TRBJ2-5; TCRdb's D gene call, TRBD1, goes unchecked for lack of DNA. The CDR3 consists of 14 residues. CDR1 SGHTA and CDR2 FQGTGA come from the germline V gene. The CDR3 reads CASSRTGGEETQYF.

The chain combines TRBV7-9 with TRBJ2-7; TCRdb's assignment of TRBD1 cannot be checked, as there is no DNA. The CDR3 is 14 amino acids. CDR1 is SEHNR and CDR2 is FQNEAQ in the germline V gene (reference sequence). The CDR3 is CASSPPGGSGEQYF.

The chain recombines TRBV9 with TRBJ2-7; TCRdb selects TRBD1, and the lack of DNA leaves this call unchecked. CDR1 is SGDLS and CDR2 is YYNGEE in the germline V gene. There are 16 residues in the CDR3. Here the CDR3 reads CASSVAGTAASYEQYF.

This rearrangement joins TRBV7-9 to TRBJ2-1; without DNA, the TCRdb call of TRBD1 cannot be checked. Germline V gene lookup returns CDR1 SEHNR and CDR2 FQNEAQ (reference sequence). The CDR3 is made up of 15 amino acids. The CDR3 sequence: CASSPQGATYNEQFF.

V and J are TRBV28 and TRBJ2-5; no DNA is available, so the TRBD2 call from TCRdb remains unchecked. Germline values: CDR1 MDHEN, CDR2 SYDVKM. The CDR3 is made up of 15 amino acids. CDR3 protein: CASRPRDLRGETQYF.

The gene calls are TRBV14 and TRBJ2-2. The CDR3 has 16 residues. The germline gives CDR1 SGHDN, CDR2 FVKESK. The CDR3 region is CASSQDSRRYPGELFF.

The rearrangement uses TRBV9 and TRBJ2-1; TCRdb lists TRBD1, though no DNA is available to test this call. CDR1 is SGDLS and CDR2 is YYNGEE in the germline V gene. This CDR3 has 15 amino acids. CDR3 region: CASNSREGTYNEQFF.

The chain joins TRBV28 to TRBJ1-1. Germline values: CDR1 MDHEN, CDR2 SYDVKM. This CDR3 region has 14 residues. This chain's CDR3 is CASSPHVRNTEAFF.

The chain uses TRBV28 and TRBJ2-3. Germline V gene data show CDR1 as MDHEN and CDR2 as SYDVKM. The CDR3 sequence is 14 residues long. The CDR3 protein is CASSRYQSTDTQYF. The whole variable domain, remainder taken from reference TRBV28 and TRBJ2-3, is DVKVTQSSRYLVKRTGEKVFLECVQDMDHENMFWYRQDPGLGLRLIYFSYDVKMKEKGDIPEGYSVSREKKERFSLILESASTNQTSMYLCASSRYQSTDTQYFGPGTRLTVL.

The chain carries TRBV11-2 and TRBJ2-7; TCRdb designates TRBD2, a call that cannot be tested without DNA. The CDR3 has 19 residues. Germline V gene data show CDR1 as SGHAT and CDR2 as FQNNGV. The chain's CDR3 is CASSDPSGTSPRKIYEQYF.

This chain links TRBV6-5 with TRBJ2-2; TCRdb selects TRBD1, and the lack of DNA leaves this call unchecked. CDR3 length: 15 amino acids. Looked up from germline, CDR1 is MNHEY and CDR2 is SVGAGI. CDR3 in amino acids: CASGYDRGGTGELFF.

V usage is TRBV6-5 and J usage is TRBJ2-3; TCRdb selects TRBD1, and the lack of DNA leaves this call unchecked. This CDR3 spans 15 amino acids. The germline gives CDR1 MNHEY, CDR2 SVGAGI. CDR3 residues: CASRLQGDWTDTQYF.

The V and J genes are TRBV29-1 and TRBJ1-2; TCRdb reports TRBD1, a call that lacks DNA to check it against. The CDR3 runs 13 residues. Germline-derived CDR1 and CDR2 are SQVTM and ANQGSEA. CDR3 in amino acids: CSVETQGNYGYTF.

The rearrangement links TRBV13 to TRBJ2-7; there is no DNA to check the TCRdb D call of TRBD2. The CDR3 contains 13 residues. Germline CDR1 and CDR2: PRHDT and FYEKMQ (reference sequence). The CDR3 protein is CASESSGSYEQYF.

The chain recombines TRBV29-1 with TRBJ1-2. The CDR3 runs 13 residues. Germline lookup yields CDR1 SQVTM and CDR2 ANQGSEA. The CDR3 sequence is CSVSGGVVYGYTF.

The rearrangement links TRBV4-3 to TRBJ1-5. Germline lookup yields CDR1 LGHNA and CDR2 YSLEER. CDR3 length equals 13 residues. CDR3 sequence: CASSQDGGKPQHF.

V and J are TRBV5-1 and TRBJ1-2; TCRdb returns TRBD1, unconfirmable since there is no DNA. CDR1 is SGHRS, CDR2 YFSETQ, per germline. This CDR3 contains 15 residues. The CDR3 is CASSLEGPTLYGYTF.

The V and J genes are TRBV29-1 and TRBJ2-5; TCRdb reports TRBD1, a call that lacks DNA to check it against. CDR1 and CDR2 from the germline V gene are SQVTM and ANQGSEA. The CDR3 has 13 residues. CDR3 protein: CSGWLGGQETQYF.

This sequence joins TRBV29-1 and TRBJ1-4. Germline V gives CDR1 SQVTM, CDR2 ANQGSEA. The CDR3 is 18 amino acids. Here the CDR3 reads CSVEEFTGRALSNEKLFF.

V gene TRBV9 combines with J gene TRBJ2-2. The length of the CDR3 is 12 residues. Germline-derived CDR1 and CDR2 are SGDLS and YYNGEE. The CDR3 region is CASSAYSGELFF.

CDR3: CASRSRPPGQGSDTQYF. The J gene is TRBJ2-3, the V gene TRBV7-9; checking the TCRdb D call of TRBD1 is not possible without DNA. The CDR3 runs to 17 residues. Germline V CDR1 and CDR2: SEHNR, FQNEAQ (reference sequence).